This T cell receptor (beta chain) originates from a study of PD-L1 blockade in urothelial cancer. Overall study: Median blood clonality was roughly 0.087, with tens of thousands of unique TCRs.

Only in-frame clones appear in the TCRdb table, and some are missing; sequencing was by immunoSEQ multiplex PCR. Of some 52,000 clones listed, 77% are singletons. This clone was observed a handful of times. Disease in patients was locally advanced or metastatic urothelial carcinoma. The CDR3 is 15 residues long. The germline CDR1 and CDR2 sequences are SGHNT and YENEEA. Trimming left V 5 bases short and J 3 bases short, with 17 bases between. The J gene is TRBJ2-7, the V gene TRBV11-3; D is perhaps TRBD2 (5 bases). Sequencing was performed on PBMCs, taken around atezolizumab (anti-PD-L1) treatment. The source is a man aged 65-85 years with urothelial cancer. The CDR3 here is CASSPGLPLFYEQYF. CDR3 coding DNA: TGTGCCAGCAGCCCTGGACTCCCTTTATTCTACGAGCAGTACTTC.